This entry lists 20 T cell receptor beta chains sequenced from one sample in a study of blood T cell repertoires in COVID-19. Clones were sequenced by immunoSEQ multiplex PCR, and TCRdb holds only the in-frame ones, with some missing. Of some 290,000 clones listed, around 90% are singletons. Sequencing was performed on peripheral blood. Every receptor here comes from a woman between 45 and 65 years old who had recovered from COVID-19.

The chain is built from TRBV18 and TRBJ1-3; D gene unclear. Germline-derived CDR1 and CDR2 are KGHSH and LQKENI. V shed 5 bases and J shed 0 bases, with 11 bases lying between them. There are 15 residues in the CDR3. The DNA for the CDR3 is TGTGCCAGCTCATTGTTGGGAGTCTCTGGAAACACCATATATTTT. Amino acids: CASSLLGVSGNTIYF. Variable domain in full (rest from reference TRBV18 and TRBJ1-3): NAGVMQNPRHLVRRRGQEARLRCSPMKGHSHVYWYRQLPEEGLKFMVYLQKENIIDESGMPKERFSAEFPKEGPSILRIQQVVRGDSAAYFCASSLLGVSGNTIYFGEGSWLTVV.

The V gene is TRBV7-6, the J gene TRBJ2-3; D gene ambiguous. Between the trimmed V and J ends, which lost 1 base and 2 bases, there was a span of 10 bases. There are 15 residues in the CDR3. Germline loops: CDR1 SGHVS, CDR2 FNYEAQ. The CDR3, as DNA: TGTGCCAGCAGCTTAGGGCCTTATTCCACAGATACGCAGTATTTT. Protein: CASSLGPYSTDTQYF.

The chain uses TRBV9 and TRBJ1-6, with D perhaps TRBD1 (5 bases). The CDR3 totals 14 residues. Germline CDR1 and CDR2: SGDLS and YYNGEE. V dropped 7 bases and J dropped 8 bases, with 16 bases sitting between them. CDR3 residues: CASQRGGGDSPLHF. In DNA, the CDR3 is TGTGCCAGCCAGCGCGGGGGAGGCGATTCACCCCTCCACTTT.

The chain links TRBV5-1 to TRBJ2-2; tentatively, D is TRBD2 (5 bases). The CDR3 is made up of 16 amino acids. V gave up 0 bases and J gave up 4 bases, with 13 bases separating them. CDR1 is SGHRS, CDR2 YFSETQ, per germline. The CDR3 loop is CASSLEVGVRTGELFF. DNA of the CDR3: TGCGCCAGCAGCTTGGAGGTCGGGGTTCGCACCGGGGAGCTGTTTTTT.

This chain uses TRBV7-2 with TRBJ2-7, with D possibly being TRBD1 (6 bases). The V and J ends lost 1 base and 5 bases respectively, with 15 bases between them. This CDR3 region has 15 residues. Germline values: CDR1 SGHTA, CDR2 FQGNSA. CDR3 amino acids: CASSLGAGAHHEQYF. The CDR3 coding sequence is TGTGCCAGCAGCTTAGGGGCAGGGGCTCACCACGAGCAGTACTTC.

The rearrangement links TRBV27 to TRBJ1-2; 9 nucleotides agree with TRBD1. The germline CDR1 and CDR2 sequences are MNHEY and SMNVEV (reference sequence). V was pared by 3 bases and J by 4 bases, with 3 bases of the junction left unmatched. The CDR3 runs to 14 residues. The CDR3 nucleotides read TGTGCCAGCAGTTTTGACAGGGGGACCTATGGCTACACCTTC. Protein: CASSFDRGTYGYTF.

This sequence joins TRBV11-1 and TRBJ2-7; TRBD1 matches at 10 bases. With V trimmed by 3 bases and J by 5 bases, 10 bases remained unmatched. CDR1 is SGHAT, CDR2 FQDESV, per germline (reference sequence). The CDR3 consists of 16 residues. The CDR3 DNA reads TGTGCCAGCAGCTTTATCGCCGAGACAGGGGGCCACGAGCAGTACTTC. This sequence encodes CASSFIAETGGHEQYF.

V and J are TRBV7-9 and TRBJ2-1; 8 bases match TRBD2. Germline-derived CDR1 and CDR2 are SEHNR and FQNEAQ (reference sequence). The junction had 4 bases not matched to a gene; V was cut back by 3 bases and J by 3 bases. The CDR3 is made up of 15 amino acids. As DNA, the CDR3 is TGTGCCAGCAGCTTTCCCGGGGGGGTCTACAATGAGCAGTTCTTC. Its protein is CASSFPGGVYNEQFF.

This clone was found many times. The chain is built from TRBV14 and TRBJ2-1; 7 bases fit TRBD1. The CDR3 length is 13 residues. CDR1 and CDR2 (germline): SGHDN, FVKESK. With V trimmed by 7 bases and J by 2 bases, 2 bases remained unmatched. The CDR3 reads CASTGTAYNEQFF. CDR3 bases: TGTGCCAGCACCGGGACAGCCTACAATGAGCAGTTCTTC.

This rearrangement joins TRBV2 to TRBJ2-1, with 10 bases aligning to TRBD2. The CDR3 is 15 residues long. The germline V gene encodes CDR1 SNHLY and CDR2 FYNNEI. V gave up 3 bases and J gave up 4 bases; unmatched junction bases: 3. CDR3 bases: TGTGCCAGCAGTGATCAACTAGCGGGGTACAATGAGCAGTTCTTC. As protein: CASSDQLAGYNEQFF.

This clone was seen a handful of times. The rearrangement joins TRBV5-1 to TRBJ2-1; 8 bases map to TRBD2. The CDR3 consists of 15 residues. V was clipped by 0 bases and J by 2 bases; unmatched bases: 1. The germline V gene has CDR1 SGHRS and CDR2 YFSETQ. CDR3 amino acids: CASSLDGRAYNEQFF. CDR3 DNA sequence: TGCGCCAGCAGCTTGGACGGGAGGGCCTACAATGAGCAGTTCTTC.

The V and J genes are TRBV6-5 and TRBJ1-2, with 8 nucleotides matching TRBD1. Losses at the gene ends were 4 bases for V and 6 bases for J; bases not matched to a gene: 7. This CDR3 has 14 amino acids. CDR1 and CDR2 (germline): MNHEY, SVGAGI. CDR3 protein: CASSSLDRGHGYTF. The CDR3 nucleotides read TGTGCCAGCAGTTCACTCGACAGGGGCCATGGCTACACCTTC.

This clone was detected a few times. V gene TRBV28 combines with J gene TRBJ1-1; TRBD1 aligns across 7 bases. The CDR3 consists of 15 residues. Trimming at V came to 5 bases and at J to 1 base, leaving 7 bases not matched to a gene. Germline V gives CDR1 MDHEN, CDR2 SYDVKM. The CDR3 spells CASSDATGTNTEAFF. In DNA form, the CDR3 reads TGTGCCAGCAGTGACGCGACAGGGACGAACACTGAAGCTTTCTTT.

V is TRBV5-6 and J is TRBJ2-4; 12 bases agree with TRBD2. J was trimmed by 6 bases and V by 4 bases; bases with no gene match: 2. Germline lookup yields CDR1 SGHDT and CDR2 YYEEEE. CDR3 size: 14 residues. In DNA form, the CDR3 reads TGTGCCAGCAGCACGGGACTAGCGGGAAACATTCAGTACTTC. It specifies CASSTGLAGNIQYF.

CDR3 region: CASSLTRDRNQPQHF. The DNA for the CDR3 is TGTGCCAGCAGTTTAACCCGGGACAGAAACCAGCCCCAGCATTTT. The gene calls are TRBV6-2 or TRBV6-3 and TRBJ1-5; 7 positions agree with TRBD1. CDR1 and CDR2 from the germline V gene are MNHEY and SVGEGT. The CDR3 has 15 residues. Trimming at V came to 4 bases and at J to 7 bases, leaving 10 bases not matched to a gene.

The chain joins TRBV10-2 to TRBJ1-3, with D tentatively TRBD1 (6 bases). V lost 4 bases and J 0 bases, leaving 7 bases between the germline ends. This CDR3 contains 14 residues. The germline CDR1 and CDR2 sequences are WSHSY and SAAADI. The DNA of the CDR3 is TGCGCCAGCAGTGGGACAGTCTCTGGAAACACCATATATTTT. Its protein is CASSGTVSGNTIYF.

In this sample, this clone turned up once. The genes are TRBV6-6 and TRBJ2-7; 9 nucleotides align to TRBD1. The CDR3 length is 14 residues. V lost 5 bases, J lost 2 bases, and 4 bases stayed unmatched. Germline V gives CDR1 MNHNY, CDR2 SVGAGI (reference sequence). The CDR3 loop is CASSIRDRAYEQYF. CDR3 in DNA: TGTGCCAGCAGTATCCGGGACAGGGCCTACGAGCAGTACTTC.

This clone has only one observation. This sequence joins TRBV23-1 and TRBJ2-3; D uncertain. TRBV23-1 is filed as an ORF, its function uncertain. V was trimmed by 6 bases and J by 2 bases, leaving 15 bases between them. This CDR3 has 15 amino acids. The CDR3, as DNA: TGCGCCAGCAGCCTCCACCAGGCTGCCACAGATACGCAGTATTTT. Protein: CASSLHQAATDTQYF.

As DNA, the CDR3 is TGTGCCAGCAGCCGGGACACTGGGCCCGGTGGCTACACCTTC. It specifies CASSRDTGPGGYTF. The V gene is TRBV7-8, the J gene TRBJ1-2; maybe TRBD1 (6 bases). Germline CDR1 and CDR2: SGHVS and FQNEAQ. This CDR3 has 14 amino acids. V was cut by 5 bases and J by 7 bases, with 17 bases left in between. Combining the CDR3 with reference TRBV7-8 and TRBJ1-2 gives the whole variable domain GAGVSQSPRYKVAKRGQDVALRCDPISGHVSLFWYQQALGQGPEFLTYFQNEAQLDKSGLPSDRFFAERPEGSVSTLKIQRTQQEDSAVYLCASSRDTGPGGYTFGSGTRLTVV.

The gene calls are TRBV5-1 and TRBJ2-3; 7 nucleotides match TRBD1. The germline V gene encodes CDR1 SGHRS and CDR2 YFSETQ. The CDR3 sequence is 15 residues long. V dropped 2 bases and J dropped 0; count of bases not matched to a gene: 3. The CDR3 loop reads CASSLQGMSTDTQYF. CDR3 DNA sequence: TGCGCCAGCAGCTTACAGGGGATGAGCACAGATACGCAGTATTTT.